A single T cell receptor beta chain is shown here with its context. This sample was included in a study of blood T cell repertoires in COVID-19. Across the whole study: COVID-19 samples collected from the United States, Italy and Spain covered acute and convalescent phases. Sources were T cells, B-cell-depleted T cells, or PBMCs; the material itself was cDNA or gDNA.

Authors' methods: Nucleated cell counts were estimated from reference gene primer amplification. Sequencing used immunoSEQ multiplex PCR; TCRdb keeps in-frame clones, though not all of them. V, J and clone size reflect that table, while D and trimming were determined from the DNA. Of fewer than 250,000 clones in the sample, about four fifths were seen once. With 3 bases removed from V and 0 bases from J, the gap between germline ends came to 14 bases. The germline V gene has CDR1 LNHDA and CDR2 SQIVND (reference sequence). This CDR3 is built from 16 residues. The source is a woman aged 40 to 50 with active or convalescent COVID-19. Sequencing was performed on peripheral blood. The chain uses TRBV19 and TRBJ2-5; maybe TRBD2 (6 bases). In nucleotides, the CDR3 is TGTGCCAGTAGTATGGGTGCGGGATCGTACCAAGAGACCCAGTACTTC. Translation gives CASSMGAGSYQETQYF.